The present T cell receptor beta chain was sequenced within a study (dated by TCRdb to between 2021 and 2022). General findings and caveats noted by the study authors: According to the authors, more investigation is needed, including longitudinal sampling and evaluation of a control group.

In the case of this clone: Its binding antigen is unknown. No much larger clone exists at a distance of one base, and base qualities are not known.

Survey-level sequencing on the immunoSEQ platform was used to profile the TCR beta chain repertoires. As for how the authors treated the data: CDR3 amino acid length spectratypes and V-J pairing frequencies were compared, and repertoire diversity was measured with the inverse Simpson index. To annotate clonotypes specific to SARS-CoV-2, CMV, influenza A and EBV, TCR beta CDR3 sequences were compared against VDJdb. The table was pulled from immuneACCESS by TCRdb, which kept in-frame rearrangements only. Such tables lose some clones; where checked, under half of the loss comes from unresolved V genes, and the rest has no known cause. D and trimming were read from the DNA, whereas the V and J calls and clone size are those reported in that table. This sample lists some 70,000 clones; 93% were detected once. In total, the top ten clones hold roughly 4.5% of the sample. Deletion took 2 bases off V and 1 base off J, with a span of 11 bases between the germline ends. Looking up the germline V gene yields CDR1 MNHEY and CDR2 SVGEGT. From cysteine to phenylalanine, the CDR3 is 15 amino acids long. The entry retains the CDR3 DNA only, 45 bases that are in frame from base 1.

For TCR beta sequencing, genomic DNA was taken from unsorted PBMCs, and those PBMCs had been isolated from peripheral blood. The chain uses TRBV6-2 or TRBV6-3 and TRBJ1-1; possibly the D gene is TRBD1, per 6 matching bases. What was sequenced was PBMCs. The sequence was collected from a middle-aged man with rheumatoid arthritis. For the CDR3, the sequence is CASSYMGAANTEAFF. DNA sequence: TGTGCCAGCAGTTACATGGGGGCCGCGAACACTGAAGCTTTCTTT.